This TCR beta chain is from a study of cytomegalovirus exposure and HLA in healthy donors. In this sample, this clone turned up once. As yet, its antigen is unknown. The ends lost 5 bases at V and 8 bases at J; junction bases unmatched: 8. This CDR3 spans 14 amino acids. The germline gives CDR1 LGHNA, CDR2 YSLEER. Points from the study as a whole: The authors listed about 170 TCR beta chains as cytomegalovirus-associated.

Assay used: immunoSEQ multiplex PCR; TCRdb lists only in-frame clones, some missing. The sample lists about 110,000 clones, 90% to 97% occurring once. The sequenced sample consisted of PBMCs. The sequence was collected from a woman aged 18-29 years in good health and CMV-seronegative. This sequence joins TRBV4-3 and TRBJ1-4; 7 bases fit TRBD1. The CDR3 is CASSAGGKGEKLFF. In DNA, the CDR3 is TGCGCCAGCAGCGCAGGGGGAAAAGGAGAAAAACTGTTTTTT.